Here is one T cell receptor (beta chain) with its context. Germline V gives CDR1 GTSNPN, CDR2 SVGIG (reference sequence). V shed 1 base and J shed 2 bases, with 5 bases lying between them. The CDR3 totals 12 residues. This record comes from a study of blood T cell repertoires in COVID-19. Using immunoSEQ multiplex PCR, the repertoire was profiled, and TCRdb retains in-frame clones only, with some absent. The data contain about 180,000 clones, about 75% of them seen just once; the ten biggest clones take up 26%. The source of this sequence is a woman in her 70s with acute or convalescent COVID-19. V usage is TRBV30 and J usage is TRBJ2-5; D gene unclear. Material: peripheral blood. The CDR3: CAWSATQETQYF. The CDR3 region has the DNA TGTGCCTGGAGTGCAACACAAGAGACCCAGTACTTC.